This T cell receptor beta chain came from a study of blood T cell repertoires in COVID-19. Study context: The cDNA or gDNA used as material had been derived from T cells, B-cell-depleted T cells, or PBMCs.

Recruits, aged about 18 to 90 years, lived in 24 US areas. Researchers sorted participants into cohorts using their self-reported clinical history. Germline CDR1 SGHTA, CDR2 FQGTGA. Losses at the gene ends were 5 bases for V and 7 bases for J; bases not matched to a gene: 9. This CDR3 spans 15 amino acids. As originally analysed: Estimates of nucleated cell counts were drawn from the amplification of reference gene primers. Some clones are missing from TCRdb's copy, which holds only in-frame ones; the method was immunoSEQ multiplex PCR. V, J and clone size are those of that table, while D and trimming were read from the DNA. The sample contains some 200,000 clones, 80% of which appear only once.

This clonotype was sampled from a woman aged 40 to 50 with acute COVID-19. The sequenced sample was PBMCs or T cells enriched from blood (not recorded which). The chain combines TRBV7-3 with TRBJ2-1; 9 bases match TRBD1. CDR3 residues: CASSVPGTGFNEQFF. CDR3 nucleotide sequence: TGTGCCAGCAGCGTTCCCGGGACAGGGTTTAATGAGCAGTTCTTC.